These 24 T cell receptor beta chains came from one sample sequenced in a study of blood T cells in healthy people across ages. A second PCR of about 6 to 11 cycles used a sample-barcoded 5' primer and a J-beta primer mix. TCRdb reanalysed the 5' RACE reads using MiXCR and keeps one entry per CDR3 protein. The table lists some 1.6 million distinct CDR3 sequences, 30% to 40% of them singletons. Sequencing used blood. Every receptor here comes from a woman in her thirties in good health.

This clonotype was detected many times. This CDR3 reads CSVETGEQFF. Here the CDR3 DNA reads TGCAGCGTTGAGACGGGGGAGCAGTTCTTC. This chain joins TRBV29-1 and TRBJ2-1; D possibly corresponds to TRBD2 (5 bases). Germline V gives CDR1 SQVTM, CDR2 ANQGSEA. The CDR3 covers 10 residues. The V end was cut by 3 bases, the J end by 10 bases, with 7 bases between.

This clonotype was counted between two and nine times. The chain links TRBV12-3 or TRBV12-4 to TRBJ1-4; D may be TRBD1 (5 bases). Trimming stripped 3 bases from V and 5 bases from J, with 16 bases between. This CDR3 has 16 residues. CDR3 nucleotides: TGTGCCAGCAGTTTGGGGGACTCAGGTGGCAATGAAAAACTGTTTTTT. Its translation: CASSLGDSGGNEKLFF.

This chain links TRBV28 with TRBJ1-6, with D possibly being TRBD1 (6 bases). CDR3 size: 17 residues. From germline, CDR1 is MDHEN and CDR2 SYDVKM. The V end was cut by 6 bases, the J end by 5 bases, with 20 bases between. Here the CDR3 reads CASSRFQGKMHNSPLHF. The CDR3, as DNA: TGTGCCAGCAGCCGCTTCCAGGGGAAGATGCATAATTCACCCCTCCACTTT.

The CDR3 DNA reads as TGCGCCAGCAGCTTGGCCCGCAGTACGGGACTAGCGTCCCTGAGGGAGCAGTTCTTC. This translates into CASSLARSTGLASLREQFF. The gene calls are TRBV5-1 and TRBJ2-1; 10 nucleotides agree with TRBD2. Germline V lookup: CDR1 SGHRS, CDR2 YFSETQ. This CDR3 is 19 amino acids long. Germline trimming cut 0 bases from V and 10 bases from J; bases unmatched to any gene: 19.

The chain couples TRBV27 to TRBJ1-5; the match to TRBD1 covers 9 bases. Trimming cost V 6 bases and J 7 bases; bases outside gene matches: 7. The CDR3 spans 14 residues. CDR1 and CDR2 from the germline V gene are MNHEY and SMNVEV (reference sequence). CDR3 nucleotide sequence: TGTGCCAGCAGAGGGGGGACAGGGCGCCAGCCCCAGCATTTT. Amino acids: CASRGGTGRQPQHF.

This clonotype was detected ten times or more. The rearrangement uses TRBV10-3 and TRBJ2-3; a weak D match, TRBD2 (5 bases). The CDR3 runs 16 residues. The germline V gene encodes CDR1 ENHRY and CDR2 SYGVKD. V lost 0 bases, J lost 3 bases, and 13 bases lay in between. DNA for the CDR3: TGTGCCATCAGTGAGTCCAGAGGGCAAGTAACAGATACGCAGTATTTT. Translating it yields CAISESRGQVTDTQYF.

V gene TRBV4-3 combines with J gene TRBJ2-1; 9 bases align to TRBD2. This CDR3 comprises 18 residues. Germline CDR1 and CDR2: LGHNA and YSLEER. Trimming took 0 bases from V and 5 from J; bases not matched to a gene: 11. CDR3 in DNA: TGCGCCAGCAGCCAAGATCTCGGTCCTAGCGGGATCAACAATGAGCAGTTCTTC. Residues: CASSQDLGPSGINNEQFF.

The DNA for the CDR3 is TGTGCCAGCAGCCCCCCGGACTGGCGCACAGATACGCAGTATTTT. It is translated as CASSPPDWRTDTQYF. The chain couples TRBV9 to TRBJ2-3; possibly TRBD2 for D (5 bases). Germline CDR1 is SGDLS and CDR2 is YYNGEE. The CDR3 is 15 residues long. Trimming cost V 4 bases and J 1 base, with 13 bases left between them. Variable domain in full (rest from reference TRBV9 and TRBJ2-3): DSGVTQTPKHLITATGQRVTLRCSPRSGDLSVYWYQQSLDQGLQFLIQYYNGEERAKGNILERFSAQQFPDLHSELNLSSLELGDSALYFCASSPPDWRTDTQYFGPGTRLTVL.

V gene TRBV5-6 combines with J gene TRBJ1-5; tentatively, D is TRBD1 (5 bases). The V gene's germline CDR1 is SGHDT and CDR2 YYEEEE. V lost 2 bases to trimming and J lost 3 bases, with 9 bases between them. This CDR3 is 14 amino acids long. The CDR3 DNA follows: TGTGCCAGCAGCTTTGGGGCATCCAATCAGCCCCAGCATTTT. This gives the protein CASSFGASNQPQHF.

This clonotype was detected a few times. Compared with germline, one end of the junction differs, possibly owing to a read error. The rearrangement uses TRBV6-5 and TRBJ2-5; 12 bases line up with TRBD2. CDR3 length: 15 amino acids. Germline V CDR1 and CDR2: MNHEY, SVGAGI. CDR3 bases: TGTGCCAGCACCCAGACTAGCGGGAGCCAAGAGACCCAGTACTTT. This sequence encodes CASTQTSGSQETQYF.

The table lists this clonotype with a few counts. The chain couples TRBV9 to TRBJ2-3; no reliable D call. V was trimmed by 6 bases and J by 6 bases, leaving 17 bases between them. The CDR3 has 14 amino acids. The germline CDR1 and CDR2 sequences are SGDLS and YYNGEE. The CDR3 DNA follows: TGTGCCAGCAACCCTGACCCTATCACGGATACGCAGTATTTT. Protein: CASNPDPITDTQYF.

This chain links TRBV20-1 with TRBJ2-7; the D is unclear. The tail of the sequence fits TRBJ2-5 better, so the J call may be wrong. The length of the CDR3 is 17 residues. CDR1 is DFQATT, CDR2 SNEGSKA, per germline (reference sequence). The CDR3 is CSARPTRTLRSQETQYF. For the CDR3, the DNA is TGCAGTGCCAGACCAACCCGGACCCTGAGATCGCAAGAGACCCAGTACTTC.

The chain carries TRBV5-5 and TRBJ2-5; 9 bases map to TRBD1. From germline, CDR1 is SGHKS and CDR2 YYEKEE (reference sequence). V gave up 4 bases and J gave up 2 bases; unmatched junction bases: 12. This CDR3 is 17 amino acids long. The CDR3: CASSRSRGTGSQETQYF. The CDR3 region has the DNA TGTGCCAGCAGCCGTAGTAGGGGGACAGGGTCGCAAGAGACCCAGTACTTC.

V and J are TRBV10-3 and TRBJ1-6, with 8 bases fitting TRBD1. J lost 8 bases, V lost 8 bases, and 5 bases had no gene match. The CDR3 spans 13 residues. Germline CDR1 is ENHRY and CDR2 is SYGVKD. The CDR3 protein is CAIAGQGDSPLHF. CDR3 nucleotides: TGTGCCATCGCCGGACAGGGAGATTCACCCCTCCACTTT.

This clonotype was observed a handful of times. V gene TRBV4-1 combines with J gene TRBJ2-7; D is unclear. CDR3 length: 16 amino acids. The germline gives CDR1 MGHRA, CDR2 YSYEKL. Trimming pared 4 bases from V and 5 bases from J, leaving 21 bases between. In DNA, the CDR3 is TGCGCCAGCAGCCCCGAAGGTGCGGAAGAAACTAACGAGCAGTACTTC. Translated: CASSPEGAEETNEQYF.

The CDR3 region has the DNA TGCGCCAGCAGCCAAGCGGGGTTGGCAGAGAATGAGCAGTTCTTC. It yields the protein CASSQAGLAENEQFF. The chain couples TRBV4-1 to TRBJ2-1; maybe TRBD2 (5 bases). This CDR3 has 15 amino acids. Trimming took 1 base from V and 7 from J, leaving 14 bases between them. The V gene's germline CDR1 is MGHRA and CDR2 YSYEKL.

This clonotype was counted at least ten times. The CDR3 region has the DNA TGCAGTGCTAGAGGACCTAGCGGGAAGACAGATACGCAGTATTTT. This sequence encodes CSARGPSGKTDTQYF. The chain combines TRBV20-1 with TRBJ2-3, with TRBD2 matching 9 bases. Unmatched junction bases numbered 5, after V lost 1 base and J lost 3 bases. This CDR3 is 15 amino acids long. Germline values: CDR1 DFQATT, CDR2 SNEGSKA (reference sequence).

J is TRBJ2-7 and V is TRBV6-6, with 9 bases fitting TRBD1. The CDR3 loop spans 16 amino acids. V shed 2 bases and J 5 bases; nucleotides not matched to a gene: 10. Germline V gene data show CDR1 as MNHNY and CDR2 as SVGAGI (reference sequence). The CDR3 spells CASSYRGQGNLHEQYF. The CDR3 nucleotides read TGTGCCAGCAGTTACCGGGGACAGGGAAATCTACACGAGCAGTACTTC.

This clonotype was seen a few times. V gene TRBV7-3 combines with J gene TRBJ2-5, with a weak D call TRBD1 (5 bases). V was pared by 2 bases and J by 1 base, with 14 bases between. This CDR3 spans 16 amino acids. Looked up from germline, CDR1 is SGHTA and CDR2 is FQGTGA. As DNA, the CDR3 is TGTGCCAGCAGCTTATATGGGCCTGGGGCCCAAGAGACCCAGTACTTC. It yields the protein CASSLYGPGAQETQYF.

The V and J genes are TRBV28 and TRBJ1-1; perhaps TRBD1 as D (5 bases). The CDR3 totals 14 residues. The V gene's germline CDR1 is MDHEN and CDR2 SYDVKM. V lost 4 bases, J lost 2 bases, and 11 bases lay in between. The chain's CDR3 is CASSSQEPNTEAFF. The CDR3 DNA sequence: TGTGCCAGCAGTTCACAGGAGCCTAACACTGAAGCTTTCTTT.

The chain carries TRBV20-1 and TRBJ2-1, with D unclear. The V gene's germline CDR1 is DFQATT and CDR2 SNEGSKA (reference sequence). The CDR3 covers 12 residues. V gave up 2 bases and J gave up 9 bases, with 11 bases separating them. Written as DNA, the CDR3 is TGCAGTGCTAGAAAGGGTGTGGTTGAGCAGTTCTTC. Its protein is CSARKGVVEQFF.

CDR3 region: CASSQVPGQAYEQYF. As DNA, the CDR3 is TGCGCCAGCAGCCAGGTACCTGGCCAGGCCTACGAGCAGTACTTC. The chain combines TRBV4-1 with TRBJ2-7; no reliable D call. Germline V gene sequence: CDR1 MGHRA, CDR2 YSYEKL. Trimming removed 3 bases at V and 2 bases at J, with 14 bases between. CDR3 length equals 15 residues.

This clonotype was found a few times. Mismatch with germline at one junction end may stem from a read error. This chain joins TRBV29-1 and TRBJ2-1; the match to TRBD2 covers 9 bases. This CDR3 has 14 residues. CDR1 and CDR2 from the germline V gene are SQVTM and ANQGSEA. CDR3 region: CSVQGLALYNGQFF. The CDR3 nucleotides are TGCAGCGTGCAGGGACTAGCCCTATACAATGGGCAGTTCTTC.

The CDR3 DNA is TGCAGTGCTAGAGCCCTCCCCGAACATGGCTACACCTTC. Translation gives CSARALPEHGYTF. The chain recombines TRBV20-1 with TRBJ1-2; D ambiguous. CDR3 length: 13 residues. Germline V gives CDR1 DFQATT, CDR2 SNEGSKA (reference sequence). V was trimmed by 1 base and J by 6 bases, leaving 12 bases between them.